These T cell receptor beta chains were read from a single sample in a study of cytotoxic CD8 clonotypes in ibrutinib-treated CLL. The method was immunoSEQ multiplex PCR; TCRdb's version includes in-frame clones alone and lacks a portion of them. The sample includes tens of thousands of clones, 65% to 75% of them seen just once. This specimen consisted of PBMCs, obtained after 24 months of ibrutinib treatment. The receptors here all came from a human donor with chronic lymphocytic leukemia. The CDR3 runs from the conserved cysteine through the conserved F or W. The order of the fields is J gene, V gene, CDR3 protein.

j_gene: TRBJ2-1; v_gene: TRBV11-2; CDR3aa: CASSLSGTSGGAHEQFF
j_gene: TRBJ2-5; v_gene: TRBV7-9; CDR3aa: CASGEAGGKTQYF
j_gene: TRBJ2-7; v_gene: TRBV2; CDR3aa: CASTNLAGSEQYF
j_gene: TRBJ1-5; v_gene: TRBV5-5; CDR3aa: CASSLYNQPQHF
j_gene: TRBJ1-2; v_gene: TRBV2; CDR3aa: CASGVAYGYTF
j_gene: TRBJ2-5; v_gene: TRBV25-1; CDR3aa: CATRSLDVKTQYF
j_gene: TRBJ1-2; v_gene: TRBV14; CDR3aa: CASSHLTDYGYTF
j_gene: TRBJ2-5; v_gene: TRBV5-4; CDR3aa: CASSLPGVETQYF
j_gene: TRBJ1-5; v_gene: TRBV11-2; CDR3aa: CASSSLLGPQHF
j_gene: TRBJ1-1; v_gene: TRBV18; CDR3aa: CASSSPPGGEAFF
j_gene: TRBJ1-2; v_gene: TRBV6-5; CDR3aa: CASSYSGRGGNYGYTF
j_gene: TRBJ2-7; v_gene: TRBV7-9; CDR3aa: CASSLGGNLGEQYF
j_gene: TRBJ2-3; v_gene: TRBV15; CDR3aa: CATSRLNTDTQYF
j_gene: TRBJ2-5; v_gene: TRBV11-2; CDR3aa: CASSLLRHREETQYF
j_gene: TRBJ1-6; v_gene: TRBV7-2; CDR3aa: CASSLVGNNSPLHF
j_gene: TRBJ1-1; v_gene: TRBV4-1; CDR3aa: CASSSLPNTEAFF
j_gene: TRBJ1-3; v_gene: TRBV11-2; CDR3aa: CASSQDRNIGNTIYF
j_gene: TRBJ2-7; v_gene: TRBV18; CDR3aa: CASSPNYYEQYF
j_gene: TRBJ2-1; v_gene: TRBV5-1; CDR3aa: CASSLGPGGGNEQFF
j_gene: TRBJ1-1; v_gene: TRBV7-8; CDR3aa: CASSLNRGNTEAFF
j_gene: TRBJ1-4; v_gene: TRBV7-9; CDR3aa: CASSTDVATNEKLFF
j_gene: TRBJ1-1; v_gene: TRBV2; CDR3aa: CASLRTGNTEAFF
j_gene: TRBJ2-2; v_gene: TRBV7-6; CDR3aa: CASSLEMAGPTTGELFF
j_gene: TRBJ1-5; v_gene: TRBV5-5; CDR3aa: CASSLSMGQGLTQHF
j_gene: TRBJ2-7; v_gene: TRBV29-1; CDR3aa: CSVGGGPHEQYF
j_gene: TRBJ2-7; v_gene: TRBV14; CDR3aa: CASSQDMGREQYF